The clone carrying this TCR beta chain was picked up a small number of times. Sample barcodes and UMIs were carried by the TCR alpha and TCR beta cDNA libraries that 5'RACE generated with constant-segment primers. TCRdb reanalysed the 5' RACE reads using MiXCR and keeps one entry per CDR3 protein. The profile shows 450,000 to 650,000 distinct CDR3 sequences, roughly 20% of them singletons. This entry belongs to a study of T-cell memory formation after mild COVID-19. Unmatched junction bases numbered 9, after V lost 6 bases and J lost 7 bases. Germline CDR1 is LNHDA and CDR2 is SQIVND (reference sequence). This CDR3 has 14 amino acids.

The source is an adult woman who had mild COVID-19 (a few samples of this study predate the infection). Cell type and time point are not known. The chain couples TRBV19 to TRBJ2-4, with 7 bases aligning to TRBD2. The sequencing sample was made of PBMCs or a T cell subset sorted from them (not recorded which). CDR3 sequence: CASSDLAVKNIQYF. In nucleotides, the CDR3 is TGTGCCAGTAGCGACCTAGCGGTTAAGAACATTCAGTACTTC.